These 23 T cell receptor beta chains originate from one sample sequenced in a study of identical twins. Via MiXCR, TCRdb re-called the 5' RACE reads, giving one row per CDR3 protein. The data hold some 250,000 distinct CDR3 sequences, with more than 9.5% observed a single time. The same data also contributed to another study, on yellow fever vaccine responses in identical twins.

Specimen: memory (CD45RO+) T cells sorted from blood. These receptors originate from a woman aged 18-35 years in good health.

CDR3 sequence: CASSSSALTYEQYF. The CDR3 DNA sequence: TGTGCCAGCAGTTCCTCCGCTCTCACCTACGAGCAGTACTTC. The chain has TRBV27 and TRBJ2-7; D call uncertain. In germline, CDR1 is MNHEY, CDR2 SMNVEV (reference sequence). V was trimmed by 4 bases and J by 2 bases, leaving 12 bases between them. CDR3 size: 14 residues.

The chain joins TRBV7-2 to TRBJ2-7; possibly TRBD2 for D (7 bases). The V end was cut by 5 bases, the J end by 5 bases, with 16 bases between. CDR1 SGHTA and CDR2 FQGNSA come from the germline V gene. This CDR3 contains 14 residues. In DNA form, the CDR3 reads TGTGCCAGCAGCCTTCGCTCGGGGGGCGACGAGCAGTACTTC. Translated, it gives CASSLRSGGDEQYF.

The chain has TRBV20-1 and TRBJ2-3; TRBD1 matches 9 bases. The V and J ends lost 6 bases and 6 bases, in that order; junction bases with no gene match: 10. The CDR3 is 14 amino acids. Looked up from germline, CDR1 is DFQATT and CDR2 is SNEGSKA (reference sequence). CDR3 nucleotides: TGCAGTGCCGGACAACAGGGGGCGCCGGATACGCAGTATTTT. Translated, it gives CSAGQQGAPDTQYF.

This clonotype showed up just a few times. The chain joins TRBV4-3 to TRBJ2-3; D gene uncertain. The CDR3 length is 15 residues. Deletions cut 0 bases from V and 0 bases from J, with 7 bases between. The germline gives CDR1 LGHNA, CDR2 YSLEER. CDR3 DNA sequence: TGCGCCAGCAGCCAAGAAGGCGCTAGCACAGATACGCAGTATTTT. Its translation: CASSQEGASTDTQYF.

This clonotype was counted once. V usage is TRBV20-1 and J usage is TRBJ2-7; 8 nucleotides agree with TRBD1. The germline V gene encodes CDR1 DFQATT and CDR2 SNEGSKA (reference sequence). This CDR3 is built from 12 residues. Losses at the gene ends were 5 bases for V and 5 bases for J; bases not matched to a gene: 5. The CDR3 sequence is CSAPGQGHEQYF. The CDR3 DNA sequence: TGCAGTGCTCCAGGACAGGGCCACGAGCAGTACTTC.

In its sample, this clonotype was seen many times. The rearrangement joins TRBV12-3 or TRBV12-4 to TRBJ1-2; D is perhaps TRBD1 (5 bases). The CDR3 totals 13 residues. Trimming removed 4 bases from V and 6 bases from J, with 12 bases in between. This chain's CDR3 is CASSSQGLDGYTF. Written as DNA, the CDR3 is TGTGCCAGCAGTTCCCAGGGTCTGGATGGCTACACCTTC.

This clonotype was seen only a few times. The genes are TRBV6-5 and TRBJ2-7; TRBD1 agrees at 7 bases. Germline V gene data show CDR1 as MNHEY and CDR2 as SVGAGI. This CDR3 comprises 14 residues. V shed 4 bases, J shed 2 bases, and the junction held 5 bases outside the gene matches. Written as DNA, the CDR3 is TGTGCCAGCAGTTCCCCGGACAGGACCTACGAGCAGTACTTC. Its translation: CASSSPDRTYEQYF.

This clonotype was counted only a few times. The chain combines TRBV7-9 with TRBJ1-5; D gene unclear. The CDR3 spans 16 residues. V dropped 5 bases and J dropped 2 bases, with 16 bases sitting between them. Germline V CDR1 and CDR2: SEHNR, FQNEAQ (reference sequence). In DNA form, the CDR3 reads TGTGCCAGCAGCCTACGGAGAGGGTTGGGCAATCAGCCCCAGCATTTT. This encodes CASSLRRGLGNQPQHF. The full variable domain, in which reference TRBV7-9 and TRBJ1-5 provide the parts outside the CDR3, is DTGVSQNPRHKITKRGQNVTFRCDPISEHNRLYWYRQTLGQGPEFLTYFQNEAQLEKSRLLSDRFSAERPKGSFSTLEIQRTEQGDSAMYLCASSLRRGLGNQPQHFGDGTRLSIL.

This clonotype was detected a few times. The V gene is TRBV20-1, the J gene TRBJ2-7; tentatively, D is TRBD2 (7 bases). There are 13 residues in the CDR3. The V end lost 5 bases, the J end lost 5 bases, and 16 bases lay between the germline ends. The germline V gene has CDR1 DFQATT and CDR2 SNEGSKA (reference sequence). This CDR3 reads CSAGGALPHEQYF. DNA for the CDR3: TGCAGTGCTGGGGGGGCCCTTCCCCACGAGCAGTACTTC.

The CDR3 reads CASSQVWTDSNTGELFF. The CDR3 DNA is TGCGCCAGCAGCCAAGTCTGGACGGACTCGAACACCGGGGAGCTGTTTTTT. The rearrangement joins TRBV4-3 to TRBJ2-2; possible D gene TRBD2, 5 bases. Germline-derived CDR1 and CDR2 are LGHNA and YSLEER. This CDR3 contains 17 residues. V was cut by 1 base and J by 0 bases, with 12 bases left in between.

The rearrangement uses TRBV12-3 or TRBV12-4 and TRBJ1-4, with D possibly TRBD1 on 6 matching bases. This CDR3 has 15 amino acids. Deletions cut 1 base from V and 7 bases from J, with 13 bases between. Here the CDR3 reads CASSLERGGSEKLFF. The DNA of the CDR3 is TGTGCCAGCAGTTTAGAGAGGGGGGGTAGTGAAAAACTGTTTTTT.

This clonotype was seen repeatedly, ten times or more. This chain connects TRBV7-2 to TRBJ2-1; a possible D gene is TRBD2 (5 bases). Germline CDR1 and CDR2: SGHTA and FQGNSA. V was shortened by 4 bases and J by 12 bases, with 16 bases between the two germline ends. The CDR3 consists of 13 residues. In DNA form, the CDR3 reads TGTGCCAGCAGCTCCCGGGGTCCAATGTGGCAGTTCTTC. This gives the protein CASSSRGPMWQFF.

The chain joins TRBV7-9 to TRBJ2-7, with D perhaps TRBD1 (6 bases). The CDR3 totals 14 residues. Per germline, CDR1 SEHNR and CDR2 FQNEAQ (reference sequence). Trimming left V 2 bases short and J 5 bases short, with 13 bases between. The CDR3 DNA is TGTGCCAGCAGCTTAATAACAGGGCTACACGAGCAGTACTTC. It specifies CASSLITGLHEQYF.

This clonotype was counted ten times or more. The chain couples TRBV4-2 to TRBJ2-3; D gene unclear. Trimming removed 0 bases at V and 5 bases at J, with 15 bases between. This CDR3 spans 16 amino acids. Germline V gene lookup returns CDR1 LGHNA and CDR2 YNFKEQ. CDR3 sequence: CASSQDTDGMGDTQYF. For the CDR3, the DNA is TGTGCCAGCAGCCAAGATACCGACGGTATGGGAGATACGCAGTATTTT.

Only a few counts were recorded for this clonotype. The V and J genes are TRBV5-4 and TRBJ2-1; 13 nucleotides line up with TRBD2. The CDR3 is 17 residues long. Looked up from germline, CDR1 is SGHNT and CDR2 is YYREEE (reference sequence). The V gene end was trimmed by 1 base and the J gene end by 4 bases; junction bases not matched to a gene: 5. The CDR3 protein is CASSLRTSGGLYNEQFF. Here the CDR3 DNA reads TGTGCCAGCAGCTTGAGGACTAGCGGGGGACTATACAATGAGCAGTTCTTC.

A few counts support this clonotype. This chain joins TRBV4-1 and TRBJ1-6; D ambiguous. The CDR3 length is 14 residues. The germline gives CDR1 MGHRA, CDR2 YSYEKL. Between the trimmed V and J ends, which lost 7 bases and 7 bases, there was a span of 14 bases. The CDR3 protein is CASKQPAQNSPLHF. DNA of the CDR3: TGCGCCAGCAAACAGCCTGCGCAGAATTCACCCCTCCACTTT.

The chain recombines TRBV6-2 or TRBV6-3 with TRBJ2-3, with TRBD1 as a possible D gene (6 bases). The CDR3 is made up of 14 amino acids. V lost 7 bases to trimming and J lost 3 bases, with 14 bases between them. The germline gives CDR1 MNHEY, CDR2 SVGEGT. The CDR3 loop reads CASTNPGTTDTQYF. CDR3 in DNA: TGTGCCAGCACCAACCCCGGGACAACAGATACGCAGTATTTT.

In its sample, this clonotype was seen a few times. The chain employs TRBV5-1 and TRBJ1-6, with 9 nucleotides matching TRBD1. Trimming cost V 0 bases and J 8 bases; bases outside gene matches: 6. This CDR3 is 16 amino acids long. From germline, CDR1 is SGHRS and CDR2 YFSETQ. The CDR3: CASSLEGQGSDSPLHF. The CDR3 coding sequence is TGCGCCAGCAGCTTGGAAGGACAGGGGTCGGATTCACCCCTCCACTTT. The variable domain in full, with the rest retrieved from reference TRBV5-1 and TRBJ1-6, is KAGVTQTPRYLIKTRGQQVTLSCSPISGHRSVSWYQQTPGQGLQFLFEYFSETQRNKGNFPGRFSGRQFSNSRSEMNVSTLELGDSALYLCASSLEGQGSDSPLHFGNGTRLTVT.

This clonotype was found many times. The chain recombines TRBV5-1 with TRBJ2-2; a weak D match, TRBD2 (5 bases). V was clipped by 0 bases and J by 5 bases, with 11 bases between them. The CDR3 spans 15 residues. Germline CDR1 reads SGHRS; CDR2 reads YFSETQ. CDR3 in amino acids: CASSLAVPGTGELFF. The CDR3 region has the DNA TGCGCCAGCAGCTTGGCCGTGCCGGGAACCGGGGAGCTGTTTTTT.

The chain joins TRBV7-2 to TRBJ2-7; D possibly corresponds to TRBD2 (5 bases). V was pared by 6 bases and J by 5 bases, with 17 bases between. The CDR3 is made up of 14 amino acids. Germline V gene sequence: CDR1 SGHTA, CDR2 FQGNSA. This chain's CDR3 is CASSPGERENEQYF. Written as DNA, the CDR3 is TGTGCCAGCAGTCCTGGCGAAAGGGAGAACGAGCAGTACTTC.

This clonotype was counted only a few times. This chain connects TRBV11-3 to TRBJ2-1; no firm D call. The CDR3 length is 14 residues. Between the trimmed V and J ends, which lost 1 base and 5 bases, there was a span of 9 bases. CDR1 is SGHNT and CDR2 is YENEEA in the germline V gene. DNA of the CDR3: TGTGCCAGCAGCTTAGTGGGCACGAACAATGAGCAGTTCTTC. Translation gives CASSLVGTNNEQFF.

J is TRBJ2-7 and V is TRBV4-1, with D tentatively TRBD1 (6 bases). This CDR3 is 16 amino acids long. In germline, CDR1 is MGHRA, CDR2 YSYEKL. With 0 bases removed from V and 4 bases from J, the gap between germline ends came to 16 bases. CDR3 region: CASSQEGANPLYEQYF. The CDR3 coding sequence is TGCGCCAGCAGCCAAGAGGGGGCCAATCCCCTTTACGAGCAGTACTTC.

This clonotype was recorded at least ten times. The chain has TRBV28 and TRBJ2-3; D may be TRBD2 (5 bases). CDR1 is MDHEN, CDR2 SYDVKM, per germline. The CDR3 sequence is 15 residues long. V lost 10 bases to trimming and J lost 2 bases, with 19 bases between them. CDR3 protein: CATMDWLILTDTQYF. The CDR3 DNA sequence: TGTGCCACCATGGACTGGCTTATTCTCACAGATACGCAGTATTTT.